This TCR beta chain was observed in a study of T-cell memory formation after mild COVID-19. Study in general: Clusters of TCRs were largely donor specific.

5'RACE primed from the constant segment yielded TCR alpha and TCR beta cDNA libraries bearing sample barcodes and UMIs. TCRdb re-called the 5' RACE reads with MiXCR, one entry per CDR3 protein. The repertoire holds a few hundred thousand distinct CDR3 sequences, with 20% to 25% as singletons. General study findings and limits: Pre-infection memory showed some responding clones, and this suggested that cross-reactive memory joined. Clones that got smaller from day 15 to 85 had even CD4/CD8, while clones growing later tipped toward CD4+.

Germline V gene sequence: CDR1 SNHLY, CDR2 FYNNEI. The CDR3 has 15 residues. Unmatched junction bases numbered 15, after V lost 6 bases and J lost 8 bases. On this clonotype itself: The antigen remains undetermined.

The TCR originated in an adult woman who had mild COVID-19 (a few samples of this study predate the infection). Cell type and time point are not known. The sample taken for sequencing was PBMCs or a T cell subset sorted from them (not recorded which). V gene TRBV2 combines with J gene TRBJ1-2; 7 bases line up with TRBD1. This chain's CDR3 is CASRGPGTAAEGYTF. The CDR3, as DNA: TGTGCCAGCAGGGGACCCGGGACAGCTGCTGAGGGCTACACCTTC. The variable domain in full, with the rest retrieved from reference TRBV2 and TRBJ1-2, is EPEVTQTPSHQVTQMGQEVILRCVPISNHLYFYWYRQILGQKVEFLVSFYNNEISEKSEIFDDQFSVERPDGSNFTLKIRSTKLEDSAMYFCASRGPGTAAEGYTFGSGTRLTVV.